This record concerns one T cell receptor (beta chain) sequence. Its antigen is unidentified. This entry comes from a study of CXCR3-negative and CXCR3-positive naive CD8 T cells. General study findings and limits: Naive CXCR3-positive cells had TRB CDR3s more hydrophobic than those of CXCR3-negative naive cells. Similar levels of surface CD5 were seen between naive subsets; TCR strength was inferred from TRB CDR3 properties.

This CDR3 comprises 14 residues. Germline V gene lookup returns CDR1 GTSNPN and CDR2 SVGIG (reference sequence). 5' RACE that incorporated UMI labels was used to prepare the TRB cDNA libraries. From its re-call of the 5' RACE reads, TCRdb lists each CDR3 protein once, without DNA. The listing contains tens of thousands of distinct CDR3 sequences. This clonotype was obtained from a human donor in good health. Some clones in this sample may be carry-over from other donors' samples. Material for sequencing was naive CXCR3+ CD8+ T cells from blood. As for subset: CD45RO-CCR7+CD27+CD95- naive CD8+ T cells expressing CXCR3 (TNR3+). The V call is TRBV30, the J call TRBJ2-7; the TRBD1 assignment by TCRdb is unverifiable without DNA. This CDR3 reads CASRPPAAPYEQYF.